This T cell receptor beta chain was captured by sequencing in a study of blood T cell repertoires in COVID-19 (dated by TCRdb to between 2020 and 2021). About the full investigation: Collaborator samples came from the United States, Italy and Spain and covered acute and convalescent phases of COVID-19. The material from the prospective study consisted of cDNA or gDNA derived from T cells, B-cell-depleted T cells, or PBMCs. Sample metadata almost always included a de-identified subject ID, COVID-19 status, age in years and sex. Where available, HLA class I and class II types were taken from metadata supplied by the sample provider and were not determined by assay-based typing. Deeply sampled blood TCRbeta repertoires from subjects exposed to, actively infected with, or recovered from COVID-19 were included in the dataset. Samples were obtained from the ongoing ImmuneRACE study (first 160 participants) and from some 1,300 subjects provided by 6 global collaborators. The repertoires were released in a freely available public database intended as a resource for research on the immune response to SARS-CoV-2. Beyond this particular receptor, the publication reports: The quantity of clinical and demographic metadata differed by source and by participant and was supplied without curation.

In the prospective study, participants were 18 to 89 years old, resided in 24 geographic areas of the United States, and were enrolled through a virtual design. To assign participants to cohorts, the prospective study relied on clinical history that participants themselves reported in a screening survey and a study questionnaire. Recovered participants in ImmuneRACE Cohort 3 were defined by two consecutive negative NP/OP PCR tests, clearance by a healthcare professional, or resolution of symptoms. Mobile phlebotomists in the prospective study collected whole blood, serum and a nasopharyngeal or oropharyngeal swab from every participant. Over a roughly 2-month period, participants in the prospective study had the option of providing additional blood draws and questionnaires. Blood samples from the prospective study were shipped frozen or at room temperature prior to DNA extraction. TCRbeta CDR3 regions were amplified from genomic DNA by means of the immunoSEQ Assay, a bias-controlled multiplex PCR. The authors' analysis ran thus. The number of nucleated cells in each sample was estimated by amplification of reference gene primers within the assay. Sequence reads were collapsed and filtered to measure the absolute abundance of every unique TCRbeta CDR3 rearrangement. For each sample, productive Simpson clonality was calculated as the square root of Simpson's diversity index across productive rearrangements. TCRdb took this table from immuneACCESS and kept in-frame rearrangements with V and J called. Such tables lack part of the clones; where checked against another copy, unresolved V genes explain under half of the gap, and the rest is unexplained. V and J calls and clone size are given by that table; D and trimming were obtained from the DNA. A total of 250,000 to 400,000 clones appear in this sample, around nine tenths of them only once. The top ten clonotypes cover 4.5% to 6.5% of the sample.

At the junction V is shortened by 7 bases and J by 0 bases, with 10 bases in between. CDR3 length: 15 amino acids, cysteine to phenylalanine. CDR3 DNA is the only sequence kept; it has 45 bases, read in frame from the first base. As encoded in the germline V gene, CDR1 is SNHLY while CDR2 is FYNNEI. Details on this clone: Its recognized antigen is unknown. Per-base quality was not reported, and no clone a single base away is much larger than it.

The chain is made from TRBV2 and TRBJ1-6; the D gene is not confidently resolved. The origin of this receptor is a man aged 55 to 70 who had recovered from COVID-19. The sequencing sample was made of PBMCs or T cells enriched from blood (not recorded which). The DNA sequence is TGTGCCAGCACCCTTCGTAGCTCCTATAATTCACCCCTCCACTTT. Its product reads: CASTLRSSYNSPLHF.